A single sample gave rise to the 10 T cell receptor beta chains below, sequenced in a study of T cell repertoires in cytomegalovirus infection. Their antigens remain unidentified. TCRdb fed the reads into MiXCR, producing one record per CDR3 protein. The repertoire has about 920,000 distinct CDR3 sequences, 30% to 40% of them found once; the top ten carry around 15%. The sequencing used cultured CD8+ T cells from PBMCs, collected from culture after CMV antigen stimulation. These receptors came from a human donor in good health (CMV status not recorded). Some clones in this sample may be carry-over from other donors' samples.

V gene TRBV5-1 combines with J gene TRBJ1-1; possible D gene TRBD1, 5 bases. In germline, CDR1 is SGHRS, CDR2 YFSETQ. With 2 bases removed from V and 7 bases from J, the gap between germline ends came to 9 bases. The CDR3 sequence is 12 residues long. The CDR3 coding sequence is TGCGCCAGCAGCTTCAGGGAGAGTGAAGCTTTCTTT. Its translation is CASSFRESEAFF.

The CDR3 coding sequence is TGTGCCAGCAGAGAGGGGGCCGGTTACGAGCAGTACGTC. Protein: CASREGAGYEQYV. V and J are TRBV6-1 and TRBJ2-7, with TRBD1 matching over 7 bases. Per germline, CDR1 MNHNS and CDR2 SASEGT. The CDR3 contains 13 residues. V lost 6 bases, J lost 4 bases, and 6 bases stayed unmatched.

This chain links TRBV6-1 with TRBJ2-1, with 11 bases that match TRBD2. Germline loops: CDR1 MNHNS, CDR2 SASEGT. The CDR3 is made up of 16 amino acids. V shed 4 bases, J shed 11 bases, and the junction held 13 bases outside the gene matches. The CDR3 nucleotides read TGTGCCAGCAGTGGGAAGCCTATAGCGGGGGGGGTAAAGCAGTTCTTC. It codes for CASSGKPIAGGVKQFF.

This rearrangement joins TRBV2 to TRBJ2-1; D unclear. The CDR3 length is 13 residues. The germline CDR1 and CDR2 sequences are SNHLY and FYNNEI. Between the trimmed V and J ends, which lost 11 bases and 5 bases, there was a span of 16 bases. Here the CDR3 DNA reads TGTGCCGGGTGTGAGCGATGGGACAATGAGCAGTTCTTC. Its protein is CAGCERWDNEQFF.

J is TRBJ2-2 and V is TRBV20-1, with 13 bases identical to TRBD2. The CDR3 extends over 19 amino acids. The ends lost 0 bases at V and 7 bases at J; junction bases unmatched: 14. Germline V gene sequence: CDR1 DFQATT, CDR2 SNEGSKA (reference sequence). The CDR3 is CSARDPHSGTSGDIGELFF. The CDR3 region has the DNA TGCAGTGCTAGAGATCCCCACTCCGGGACTAGCGGGGATATCGGGGAGCTGTTTTTT.

This clonotype was seen only a few times. This chain's CDR3 is CASSQVGISNQPQHF. The CDR3 DNA sequence: TGCGCCAGCAGCCAAGTGGGGATTAGCAATCAGCCCCAGCATTTT. V usage is TRBV4-1 and J usage is TRBJ1-5, with D uncertain. There are 15 residues in the CDR3. Trimming took 1 base from V and 0 from J, leaving 7 bases between them. Germline CDR1 reads MGHRA; CDR2 reads YSYEKL.

The V call is TRBV27, the J call TRBJ2-5, with D possibly being TRBD1 or TRBD2 (6 bases each). V was shortened by 2 bases and J by 4 bases, with 14 bases between the two germline ends. Germline CDR1 MNHEY, CDR2 SMNVEV (reference sequence). The CDR3 has 15 residues. CDR3 DNA sequence: TGTGCCAGCAGTTTAACCCGGGGGCGGCGAGAGACCCAGTACTTC. This encodes CASSLTRGRRETQYF.

The J gene is TRBJ1-1, the V gene TRBV12-3 or TRBV12-4; weak D call: TRBD1 (5 bases). The CDR3 extends over 12 amino acids. V was clipped by 6 bases and J by 12 bases, with 17 bases between them. Here the CDR3 reads CASSTSGGGPFF. The CDR3 DNA reads TGTGCCAGCAGCACGAGTGGGGGTGGGCCTTTCTTT.

The V gene is TRBV4-1, the J gene TRBJ2-1, with 13 bases lining up with TRBD2. Trimming at V came to 1 base and at J to 10 bases, leaving 4 bases not matched to a gene. The germline V gene has CDR1 MGHRA and CDR2 YSYEKL. The CDR3 extends over 15 amino acids. The CDR3 loop is CASSQGLAGGREQFF. The DNA for the CDR3 is TGCGCCAGCAGCCAAGGACTAGCGGGGGGTCGGGAGCAGTTCTTC.

This clonotype showed up just a few times. The CDR3 protein is CASSYGGGINEQFF. DNA for the CDR3: TGTGCCAGCAGTTACGGGGGGGGGATTAATGAGCAGTTCTTC. The chain couples TRBV6-1 to TRBJ2-1; 8 bases match TRBD2. CDR3 size: 14 residues. V lost 5 bases, J lost 7 bases, and 7 bases stayed unmatched. Germline V CDR1 and CDR2: MNHNS, SASEGT.